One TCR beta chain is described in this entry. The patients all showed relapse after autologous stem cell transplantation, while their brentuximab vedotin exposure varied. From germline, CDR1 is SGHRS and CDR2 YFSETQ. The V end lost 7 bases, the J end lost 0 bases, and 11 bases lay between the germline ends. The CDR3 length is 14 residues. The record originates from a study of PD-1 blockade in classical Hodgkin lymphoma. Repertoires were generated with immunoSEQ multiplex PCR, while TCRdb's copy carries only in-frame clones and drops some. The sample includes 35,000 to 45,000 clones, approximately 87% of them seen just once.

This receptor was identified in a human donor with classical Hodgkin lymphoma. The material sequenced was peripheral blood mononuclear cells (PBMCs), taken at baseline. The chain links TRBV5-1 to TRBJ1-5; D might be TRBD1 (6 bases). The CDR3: CASGPGDSNQPQHF. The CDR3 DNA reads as TGCGCCAGCGGCCCAGGGGATAGCAATCAGCCCCAGCATTTT.